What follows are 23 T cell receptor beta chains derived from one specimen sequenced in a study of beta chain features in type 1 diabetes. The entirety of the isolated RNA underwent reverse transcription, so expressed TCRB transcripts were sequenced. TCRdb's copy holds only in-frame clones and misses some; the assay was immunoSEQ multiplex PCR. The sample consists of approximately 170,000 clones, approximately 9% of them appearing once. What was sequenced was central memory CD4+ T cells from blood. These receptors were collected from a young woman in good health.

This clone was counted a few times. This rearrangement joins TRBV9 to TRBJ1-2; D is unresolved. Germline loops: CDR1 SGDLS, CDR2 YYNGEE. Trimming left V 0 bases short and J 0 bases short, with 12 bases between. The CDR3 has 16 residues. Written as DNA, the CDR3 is TGTGCCAGCAGCGTAGGGAAAAGTACAGCTAACTATGGCTACACCTTC. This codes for CASSVGKSTANYGYTF.

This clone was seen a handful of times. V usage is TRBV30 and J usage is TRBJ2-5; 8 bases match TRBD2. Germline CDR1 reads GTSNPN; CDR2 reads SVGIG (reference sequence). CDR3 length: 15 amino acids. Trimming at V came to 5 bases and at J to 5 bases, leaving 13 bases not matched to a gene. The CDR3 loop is CAWVLAGGSGETQYF. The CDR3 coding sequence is TGTGCCTGGGTCCTTGCGGGGGGATCGGGGGAGACCCAGTACTTC.

This CDR3 reads CASSDSGLAGNEQFF. Written as DNA, the CDR3 is TGTGCCAGCAGCGATTCGGGACTAGCGGGAAATGAGCAGTTCTTC. This chain joins TRBV5-4 and TRBJ2-1; 13 nucleotides line up with TRBD2. This CDR3 comprises 15 residues. V was pared by 4 bases and J by 7 bases, with 5 bases of the junction left unmatched. CDR1 SGHNT and CDR2 YYREEE come from the germline V gene (reference sequence).

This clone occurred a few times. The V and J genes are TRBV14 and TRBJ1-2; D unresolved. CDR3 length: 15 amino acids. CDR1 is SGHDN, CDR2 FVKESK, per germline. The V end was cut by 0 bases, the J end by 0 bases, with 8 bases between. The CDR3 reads CASSQEVSTNYGYTF. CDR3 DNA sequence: TGTGCCAGCAGCCAAGAAGTCAGTACTAACTATGGCTACACCTTC.

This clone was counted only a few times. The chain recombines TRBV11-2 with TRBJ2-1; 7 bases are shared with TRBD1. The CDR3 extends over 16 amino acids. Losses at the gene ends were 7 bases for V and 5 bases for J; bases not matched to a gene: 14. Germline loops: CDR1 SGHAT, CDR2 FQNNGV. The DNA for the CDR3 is TGTGCCAGCACCCCTAGACCCGGAAGGGGGCACAATGAGCAGTTCTTC. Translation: CASTPRPGRGHNEQFF.

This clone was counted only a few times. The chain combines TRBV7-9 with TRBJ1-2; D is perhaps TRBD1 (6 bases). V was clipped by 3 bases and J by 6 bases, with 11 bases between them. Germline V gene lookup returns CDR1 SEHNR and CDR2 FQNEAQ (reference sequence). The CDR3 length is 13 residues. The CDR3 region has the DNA TGTGCCAGCAGCTTCGGCAGGGGCCATGGCTACACCTTC. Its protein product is CASSFGRGHGYTF.

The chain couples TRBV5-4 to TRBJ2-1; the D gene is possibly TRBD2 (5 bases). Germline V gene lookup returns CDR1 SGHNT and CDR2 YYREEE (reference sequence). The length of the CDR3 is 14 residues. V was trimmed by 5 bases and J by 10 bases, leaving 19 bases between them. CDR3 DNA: TGTGCCAGCAGTGACATCGAGGGTCTGCGCGAGCAGTTCTTC. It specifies CASSDIEGLREQFF.

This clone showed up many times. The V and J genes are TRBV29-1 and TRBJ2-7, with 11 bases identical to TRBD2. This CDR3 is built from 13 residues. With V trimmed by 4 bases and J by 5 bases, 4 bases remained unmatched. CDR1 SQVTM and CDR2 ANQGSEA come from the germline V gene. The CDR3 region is CSVVLLAGDEQYF. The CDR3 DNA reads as TGCAGCGTTGTCTTACTAGCGGGAGACGAGCAGTACTTC.

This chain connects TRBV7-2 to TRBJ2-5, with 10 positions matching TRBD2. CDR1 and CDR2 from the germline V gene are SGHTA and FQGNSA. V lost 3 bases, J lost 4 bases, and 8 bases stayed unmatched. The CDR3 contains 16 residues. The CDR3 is CASSFAPTSGTETQYF. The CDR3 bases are TGTGCCAGCAGCTTTGCCCCCACTAGCGGGACAGAGACCCAGTACTTC. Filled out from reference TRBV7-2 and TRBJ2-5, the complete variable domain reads GAGVSQSPSNKVTEKGKDVELRCDPISGHTALYWYRQSLGQGLEFLIYFQGNSAPDKSGLPSDRFSAERTGGSVSTLTIQRTQQEDSAVYLCASSFAPTSGTETQYFGPGTRLLVL.

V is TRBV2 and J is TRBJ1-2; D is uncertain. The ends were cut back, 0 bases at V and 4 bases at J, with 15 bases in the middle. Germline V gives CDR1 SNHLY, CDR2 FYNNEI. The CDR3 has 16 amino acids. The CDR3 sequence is CASSEAPGSDRYGYTF. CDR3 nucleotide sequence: TGTGCCAGCAGTGAAGCGCCCGGCAGCGACCGCTATGGCTACACCTTC. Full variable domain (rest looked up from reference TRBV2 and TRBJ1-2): EPEVTQTPSHQVTQMGQEVILRCVPISNHLYFYWYRQILGQKVEFLVSFYNNEISEKSEIFDDQFSVERPDGSNFTLKIRSTKLEDSAMYFCASSEAPGSDRYGYTFGSGTRLTVV.

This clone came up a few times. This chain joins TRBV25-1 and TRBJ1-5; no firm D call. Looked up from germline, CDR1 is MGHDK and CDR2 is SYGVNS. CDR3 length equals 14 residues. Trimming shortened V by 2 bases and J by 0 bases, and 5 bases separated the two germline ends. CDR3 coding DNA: TGTGCCAGCAGTGAAATTTATAGCAATCAGCCCCAGCATTTT. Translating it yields CASSEIYSNQPQHF.

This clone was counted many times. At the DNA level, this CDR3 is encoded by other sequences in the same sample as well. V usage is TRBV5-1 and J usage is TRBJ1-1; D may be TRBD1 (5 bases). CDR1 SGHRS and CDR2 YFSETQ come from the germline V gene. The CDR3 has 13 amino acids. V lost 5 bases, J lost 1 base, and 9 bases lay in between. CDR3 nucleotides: TGCGCCAGCAGTCGCAGGGAGAACACTGAAGCTTTCTTT. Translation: CASSRRENTEAFF. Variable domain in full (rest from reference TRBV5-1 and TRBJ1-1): KAGVTQTPRYLIKTRGQQVTLSCSPISGHRSVSWYQQTPGQGLQFLFEYFSETQRNKGNFPGRFSGRQFSNSRSEMNVSTLELGDSALYLCASSRRENTEAFFGQGTRLTVV.

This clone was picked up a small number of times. CDR3 loop: CASGGAYNEQFF. As DNA, the CDR3 is TGTGCCAGCGGCGGGGCTTACAATGAGCAGTTCTTC. The chain couples TRBV14 to TRBJ2-1; D might be TRBD2 (6 bases). Between the trimmed V and J ends, which lost 8 bases and 4 bases, there was a span of 9 bases. The CDR3 sequence is 12 residues long. The germline V gene has CDR1 SGHDN and CDR2 FVKESK.

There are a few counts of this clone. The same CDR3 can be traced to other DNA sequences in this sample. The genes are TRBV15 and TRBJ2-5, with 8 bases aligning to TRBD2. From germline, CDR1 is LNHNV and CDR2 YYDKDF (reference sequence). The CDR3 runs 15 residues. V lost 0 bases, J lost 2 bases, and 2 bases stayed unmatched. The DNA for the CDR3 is TGTGCCACCAGCAGAGATCGGGGGGGACAAGAGACCCAGTACTTC. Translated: CATSRDRGGQETQYF.

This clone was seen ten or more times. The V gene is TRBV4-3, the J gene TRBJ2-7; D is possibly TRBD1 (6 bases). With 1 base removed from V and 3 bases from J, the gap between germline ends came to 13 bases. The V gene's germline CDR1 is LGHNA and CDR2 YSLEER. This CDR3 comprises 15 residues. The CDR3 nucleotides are TGCGCCAGCAGCCAAGTGCTCGGACAGAACTACGAGCAGTACTTC. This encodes CASSQVLGQNYEQYF.

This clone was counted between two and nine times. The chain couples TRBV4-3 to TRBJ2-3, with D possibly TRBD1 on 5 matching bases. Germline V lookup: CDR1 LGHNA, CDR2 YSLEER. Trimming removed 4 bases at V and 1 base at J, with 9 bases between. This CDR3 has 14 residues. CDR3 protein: CASSLDSRTDTQYF. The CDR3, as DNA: TGCGCCAGCAGCCTTGACAGTCGCACAGATACGCAGTATTTT.

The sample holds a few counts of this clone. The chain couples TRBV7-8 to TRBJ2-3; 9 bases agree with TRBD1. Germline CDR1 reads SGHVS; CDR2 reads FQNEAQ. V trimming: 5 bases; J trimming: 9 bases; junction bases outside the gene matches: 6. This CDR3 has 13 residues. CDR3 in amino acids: CASSLGQGRTQYF. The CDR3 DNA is TGTGCCAGCAGCCTAGGACAGGGGAGGACGCAGTATTTT.

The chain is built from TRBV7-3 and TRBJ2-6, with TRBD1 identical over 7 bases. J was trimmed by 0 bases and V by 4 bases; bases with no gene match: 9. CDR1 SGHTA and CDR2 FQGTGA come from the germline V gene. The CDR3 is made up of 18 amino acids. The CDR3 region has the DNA TGTGCCAGCAGCTCATGGACAGGTGCAAACTCTGGGGCCAACGTCCTGACTTTC. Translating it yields CASSSWTGANSGANVLTF.

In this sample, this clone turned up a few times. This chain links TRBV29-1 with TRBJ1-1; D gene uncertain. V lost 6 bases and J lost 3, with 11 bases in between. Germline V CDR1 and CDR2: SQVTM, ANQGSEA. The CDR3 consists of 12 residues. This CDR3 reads CSVGIGDTEAFF. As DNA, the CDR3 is TGCAGCGTCGGTATCGGGGACACTGAAGCTTTCTTT.

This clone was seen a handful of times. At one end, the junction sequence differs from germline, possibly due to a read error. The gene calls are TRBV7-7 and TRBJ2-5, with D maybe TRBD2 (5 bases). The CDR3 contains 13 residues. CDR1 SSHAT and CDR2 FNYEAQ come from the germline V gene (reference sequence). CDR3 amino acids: CASSPSSGETQYF. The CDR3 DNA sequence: TGTGCTAGCAGTCCATCATCGGGGGAGACCCAGTACTTC.

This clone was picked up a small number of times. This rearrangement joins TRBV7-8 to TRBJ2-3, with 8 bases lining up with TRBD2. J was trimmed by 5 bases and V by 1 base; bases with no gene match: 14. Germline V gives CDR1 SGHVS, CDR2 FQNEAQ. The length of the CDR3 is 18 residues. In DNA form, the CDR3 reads TGTGCCAGCAGCTTAGGGTATTCATTAGCGGGGCGGGAAGATACGCAGTATTTT. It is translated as CASSLGYSLAGREDTQYF.

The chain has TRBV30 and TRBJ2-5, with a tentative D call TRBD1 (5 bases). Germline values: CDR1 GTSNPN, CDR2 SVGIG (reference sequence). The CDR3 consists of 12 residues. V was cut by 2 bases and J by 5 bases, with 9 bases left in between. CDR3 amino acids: CAWSLAGETQYF. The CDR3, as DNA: TGTGCCTGGAGTTTGGCAGGGGAGACCCAGTACTTC.

CDR3: CASRAPGGTEAFF. CDR3 DNA: TGTGCCAGCAGGGCCCCAGGGGGCACTGAAGCTTTCTTT. V and J are TRBV6-4 and TRBJ1-1; 7 positions agree with TRBD1. The CDR3 totals 13 residues. CDR1 and CDR2 (germline): MRHNA, SNTAGT. With 6 bases clipped from V and 4 bases from J, the junction kept 5 bases outside the gene matches.